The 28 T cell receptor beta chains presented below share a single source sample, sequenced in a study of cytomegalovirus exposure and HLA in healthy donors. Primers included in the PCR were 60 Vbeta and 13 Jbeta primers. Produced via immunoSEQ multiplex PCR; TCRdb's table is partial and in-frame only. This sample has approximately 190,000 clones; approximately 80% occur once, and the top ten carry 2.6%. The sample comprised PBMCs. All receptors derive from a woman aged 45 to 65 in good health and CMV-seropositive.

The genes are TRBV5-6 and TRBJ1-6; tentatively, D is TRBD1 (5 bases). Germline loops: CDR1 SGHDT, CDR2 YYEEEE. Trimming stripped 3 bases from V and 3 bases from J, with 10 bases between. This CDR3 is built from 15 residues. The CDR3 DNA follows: TGTGCCAGCAGCTCGGGGGGGATCTATAATTCACCCCTCCACTTT. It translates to CASSSGGIYNSPLHF.

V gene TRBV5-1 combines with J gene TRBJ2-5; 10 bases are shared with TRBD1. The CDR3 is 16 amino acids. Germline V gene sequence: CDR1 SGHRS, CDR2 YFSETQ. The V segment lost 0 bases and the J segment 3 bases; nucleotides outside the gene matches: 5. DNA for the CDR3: TGCGCCAGCAGCTTGGGGGGGACAGGGGCTAAAGAGACCCAGTACTTC. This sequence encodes CASSLGGTGAKETQYF.

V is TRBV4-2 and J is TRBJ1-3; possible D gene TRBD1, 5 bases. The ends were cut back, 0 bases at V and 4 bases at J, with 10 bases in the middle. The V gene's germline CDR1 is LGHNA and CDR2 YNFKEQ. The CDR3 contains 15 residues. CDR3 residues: CASSQDKGPGNTIYF. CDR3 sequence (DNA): TGTGCCAGCAGCCAAGATAAGGGGCCGGGAAACACCATATATTTT.

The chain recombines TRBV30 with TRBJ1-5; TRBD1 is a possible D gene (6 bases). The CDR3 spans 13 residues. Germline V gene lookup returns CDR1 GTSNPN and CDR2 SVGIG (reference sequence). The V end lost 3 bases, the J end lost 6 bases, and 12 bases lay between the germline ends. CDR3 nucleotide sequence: TGTGCCTGGAGCTCAGGGGACGGTCAGCCCCAGCATTTT. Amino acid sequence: CAWSSGDGQPQHF.

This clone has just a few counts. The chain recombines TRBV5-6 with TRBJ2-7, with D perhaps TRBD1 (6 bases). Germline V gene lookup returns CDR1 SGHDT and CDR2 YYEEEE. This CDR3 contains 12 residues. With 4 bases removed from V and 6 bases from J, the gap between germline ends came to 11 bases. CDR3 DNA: TGTGCCAGCAGCACCTCAGGGGTCGAGCAGTACTTC. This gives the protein CASSTSGVEQYF.

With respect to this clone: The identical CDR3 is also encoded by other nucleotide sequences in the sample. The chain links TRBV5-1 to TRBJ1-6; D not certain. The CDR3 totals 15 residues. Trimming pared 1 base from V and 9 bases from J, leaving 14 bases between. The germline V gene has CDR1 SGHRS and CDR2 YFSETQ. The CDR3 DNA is TGCGCCAGCAGCTTGCTTACGAGCACCACTTCACCCCTCCACTTT. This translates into CASSLLTSTTSPLHF.

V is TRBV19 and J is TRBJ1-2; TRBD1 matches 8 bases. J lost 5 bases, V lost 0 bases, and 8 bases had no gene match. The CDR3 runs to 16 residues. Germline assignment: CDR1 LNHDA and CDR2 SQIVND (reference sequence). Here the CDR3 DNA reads TGTGCCAGTAGTATAGATCTGGACAGGGTTGTATATGGCTACACCTTC. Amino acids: CASSIDLDRVVYGYTF.

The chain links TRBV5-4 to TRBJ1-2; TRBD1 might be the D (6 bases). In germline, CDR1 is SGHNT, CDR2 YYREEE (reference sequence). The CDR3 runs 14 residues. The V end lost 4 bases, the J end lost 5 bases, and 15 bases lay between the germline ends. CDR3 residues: CASSMPGQFYGYTF. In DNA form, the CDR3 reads TGTGCCAGCAGCATGCCCGGACAGTTTTATGGCTACACCTTC. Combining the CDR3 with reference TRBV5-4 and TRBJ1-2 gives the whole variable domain ETGVTQSPTHLIKTRGQQVTLRCSSQSGHNTVSWYQQALGQGPQFIFQYYREEENGRGNFPPRFSGLQFPNYSSELNVNALELDDSALYLCASSMPGQFYGYTFGSGTRLTVV.

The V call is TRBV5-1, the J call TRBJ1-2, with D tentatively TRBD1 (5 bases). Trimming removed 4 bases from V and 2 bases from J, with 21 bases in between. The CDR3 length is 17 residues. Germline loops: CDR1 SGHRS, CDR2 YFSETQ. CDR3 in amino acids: CASSTISPDRKNYGYTF. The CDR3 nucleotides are TGCGCCAGCAGCACCATTAGCCCCGACAGAAAGAACTATGGCTACACCTTC.

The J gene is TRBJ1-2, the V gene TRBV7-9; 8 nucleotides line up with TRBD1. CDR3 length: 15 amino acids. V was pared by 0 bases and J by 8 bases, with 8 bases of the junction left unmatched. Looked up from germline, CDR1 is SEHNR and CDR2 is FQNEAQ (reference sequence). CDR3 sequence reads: CASSLAVQGAYGYTF. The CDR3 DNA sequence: TGTGCCAGCAGCTTAGCGGTGCAGGGGGCTTACGGCTACACCTTC.

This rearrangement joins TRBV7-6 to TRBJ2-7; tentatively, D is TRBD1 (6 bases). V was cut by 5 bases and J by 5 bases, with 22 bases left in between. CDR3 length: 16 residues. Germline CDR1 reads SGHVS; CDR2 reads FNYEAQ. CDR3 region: CASSAQGRVEVDEQYF. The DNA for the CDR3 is TGTGCCAGCAGCGCACAGGGACGAGTCGAAGTAGACGAGCAGTACTTC.

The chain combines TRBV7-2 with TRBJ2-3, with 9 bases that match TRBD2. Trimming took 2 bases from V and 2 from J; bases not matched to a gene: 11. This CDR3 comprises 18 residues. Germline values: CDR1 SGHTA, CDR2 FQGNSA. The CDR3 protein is CASSLLAGDARFTDTQYF. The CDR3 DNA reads TGTGCCAGCAGCTTATTAGCGGGGGACGCCCGTTTCACAGATACGCAGTATTTT.

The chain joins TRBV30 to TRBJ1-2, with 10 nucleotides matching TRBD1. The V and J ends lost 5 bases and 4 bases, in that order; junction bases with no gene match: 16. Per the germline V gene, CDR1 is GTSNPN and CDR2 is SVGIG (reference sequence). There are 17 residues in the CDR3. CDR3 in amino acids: CAWGDWRTGGLFYGYTF. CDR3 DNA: TGTGCCTGGGGTGATTGGAGGACAGGGGGACTTTTCTATGGCTACACCTTC.

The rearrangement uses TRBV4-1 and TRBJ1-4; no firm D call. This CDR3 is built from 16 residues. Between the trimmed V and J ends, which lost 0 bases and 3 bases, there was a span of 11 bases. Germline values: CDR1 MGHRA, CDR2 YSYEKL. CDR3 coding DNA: TGCGCCAGCAGCCAAGATTATGGGCAGCCTAATGAAAAACTGTTTTTT. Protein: CASSQDYGQPNEKLFF.

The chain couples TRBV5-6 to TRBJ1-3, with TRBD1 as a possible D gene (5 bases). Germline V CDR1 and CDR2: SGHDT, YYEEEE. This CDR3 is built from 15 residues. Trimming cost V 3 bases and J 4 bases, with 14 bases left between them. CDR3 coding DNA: TGTGCCAGCAGCTCGGCTGCGGGGCAGGGAAACACCATATATTTT. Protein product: CASSSAAGQGNTIYF.

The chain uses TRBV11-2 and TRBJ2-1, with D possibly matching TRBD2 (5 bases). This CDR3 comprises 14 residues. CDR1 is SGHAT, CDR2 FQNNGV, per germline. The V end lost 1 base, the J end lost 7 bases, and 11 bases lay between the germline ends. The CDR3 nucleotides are TGTGCCAGCAGCTTAGCGGGGATCAGGAATGAGCAGTTCTTC. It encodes CASSLAGIRNEQFF.

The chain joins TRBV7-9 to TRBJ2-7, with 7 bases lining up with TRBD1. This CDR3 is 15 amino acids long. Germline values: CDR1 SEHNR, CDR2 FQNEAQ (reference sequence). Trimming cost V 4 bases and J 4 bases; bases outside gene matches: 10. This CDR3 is CASSSLPGQTYEQYF. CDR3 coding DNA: TGTGCCAGCAGCTCCCTCCCGGGACAGACTTACGAGCAGTACTTC.

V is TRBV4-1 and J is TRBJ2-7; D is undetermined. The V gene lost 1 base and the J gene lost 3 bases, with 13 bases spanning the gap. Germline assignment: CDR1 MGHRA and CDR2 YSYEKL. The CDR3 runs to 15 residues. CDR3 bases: TGCGCCAGCAGCCAAGTTTCTAGTGGAAACTACGAGCAGTACTTC. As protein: CASSQVSSGNYEQYF.

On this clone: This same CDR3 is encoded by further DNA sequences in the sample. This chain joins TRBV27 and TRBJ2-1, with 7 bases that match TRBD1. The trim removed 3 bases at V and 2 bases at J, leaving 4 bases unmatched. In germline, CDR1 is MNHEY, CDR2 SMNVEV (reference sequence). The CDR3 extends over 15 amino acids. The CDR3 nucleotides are TGTGCCAGCAGTTTCGGAACAGGGGCCTACAATGAGCAGTTCTTC. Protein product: CASSFGTGAYNEQFF.

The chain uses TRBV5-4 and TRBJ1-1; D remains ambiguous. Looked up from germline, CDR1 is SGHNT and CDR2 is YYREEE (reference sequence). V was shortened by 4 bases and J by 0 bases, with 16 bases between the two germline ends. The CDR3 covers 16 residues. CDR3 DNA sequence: TGTGCCAGCAGCCCCCCGAATGGGCCTCTGAACACTGAAGCTTTCTTT. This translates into CASSPPNGPLNTEAFF.

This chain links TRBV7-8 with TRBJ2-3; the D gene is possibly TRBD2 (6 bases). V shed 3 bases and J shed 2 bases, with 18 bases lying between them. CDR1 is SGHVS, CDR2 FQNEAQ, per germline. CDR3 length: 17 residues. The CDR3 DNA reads TGTGCCAGCAGCTTCCCGGGAGCCCAGGGTTTCACAGATACGCAGTATTTT. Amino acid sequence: CASSFPGAQGFTDTQYF.

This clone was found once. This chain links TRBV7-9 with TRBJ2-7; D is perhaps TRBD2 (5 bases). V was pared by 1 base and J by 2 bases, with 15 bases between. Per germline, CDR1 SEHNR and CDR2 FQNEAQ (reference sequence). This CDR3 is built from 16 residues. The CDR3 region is CASSLGLRATPYEQYF. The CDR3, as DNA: TGTGCCAGCAGCTTAGGCTTGAGGGCAACCCCCTACGAGCAGTACTTC.

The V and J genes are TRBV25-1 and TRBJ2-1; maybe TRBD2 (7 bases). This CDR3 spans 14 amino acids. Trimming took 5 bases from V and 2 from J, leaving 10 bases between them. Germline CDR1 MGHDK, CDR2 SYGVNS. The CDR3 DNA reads TGTGCCAGCAGTTCGGGGGGCGCCTACAATGAGCAGTTCTTC. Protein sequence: CASSSGGAYNEQFF.

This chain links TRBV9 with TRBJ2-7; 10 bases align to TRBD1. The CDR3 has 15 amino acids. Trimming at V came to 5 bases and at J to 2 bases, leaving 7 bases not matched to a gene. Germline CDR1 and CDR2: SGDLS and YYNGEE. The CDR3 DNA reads TGTGCCAGCAGTGAGGGACAGGGGACTGCCTACGAGCAGTACTTC. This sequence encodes CASSEGQGTAYEQYF.

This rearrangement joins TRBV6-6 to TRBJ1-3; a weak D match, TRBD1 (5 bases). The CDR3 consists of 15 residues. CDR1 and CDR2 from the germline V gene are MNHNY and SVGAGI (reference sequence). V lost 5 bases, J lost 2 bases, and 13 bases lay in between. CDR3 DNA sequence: TGTGCCAGCAGTCGCCCCGGGGGTACTGGAAACACCATATATTTT. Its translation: CASSRPGGTGNTIYF.

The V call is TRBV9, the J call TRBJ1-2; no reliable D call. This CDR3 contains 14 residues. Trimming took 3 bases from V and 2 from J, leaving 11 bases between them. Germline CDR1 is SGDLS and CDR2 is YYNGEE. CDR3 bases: TGTGCCAGCAGCGCATCCGGGGTAAACTATGGCTACACCTTC. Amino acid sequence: CASSASGVNYGYTF.

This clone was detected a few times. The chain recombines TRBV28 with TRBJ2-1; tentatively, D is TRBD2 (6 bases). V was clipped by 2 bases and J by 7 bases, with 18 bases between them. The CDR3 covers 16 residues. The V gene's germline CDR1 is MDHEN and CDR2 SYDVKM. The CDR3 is CASSLISERRVNEQFF. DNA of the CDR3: TGTGCCAGCAGTTTAATTTCAGAACGGAGGGTAAATGAGCAGTTCTTC.

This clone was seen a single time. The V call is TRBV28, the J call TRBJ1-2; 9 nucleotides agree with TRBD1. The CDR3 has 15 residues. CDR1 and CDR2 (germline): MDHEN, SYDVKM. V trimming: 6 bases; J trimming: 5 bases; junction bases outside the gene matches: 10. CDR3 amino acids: CASRSPGQGGYGYTF. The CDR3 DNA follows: TGTGCCAGCAGATCCCCGGGACAGGGTGGTTATGGCTACACCTTC.